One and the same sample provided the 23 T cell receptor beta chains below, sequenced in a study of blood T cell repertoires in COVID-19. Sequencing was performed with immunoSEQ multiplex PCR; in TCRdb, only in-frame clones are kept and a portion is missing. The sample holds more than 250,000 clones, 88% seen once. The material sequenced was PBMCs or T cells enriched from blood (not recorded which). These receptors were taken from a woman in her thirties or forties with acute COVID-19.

The chain's CDR3 is CASARDREQETQYF. The CDR3 nucleotides read TGTGCCAGTGCTCGGGACAGGGAACAAGAGACCCAGTACTTC. The rearrangement uses TRBV19 and TRBJ2-5, with 9 bases lining up with TRBD1. Per germline, CDR1 LNHDA and CDR2 SQIVND (reference sequence). The length of the CDR3 is 14 residues. With V trimmed by 8 bases and J by 2 bases, 6 bases remained unmatched.

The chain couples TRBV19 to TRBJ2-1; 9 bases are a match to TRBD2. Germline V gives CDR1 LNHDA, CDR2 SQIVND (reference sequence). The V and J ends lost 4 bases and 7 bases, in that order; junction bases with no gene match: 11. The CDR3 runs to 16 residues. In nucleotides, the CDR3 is TGTGCCAGTAGTACTTCTTTAGCGGGAGCTGGGAATGAGCAGTTCTTC. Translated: CASSTSLAGAGNEQFF. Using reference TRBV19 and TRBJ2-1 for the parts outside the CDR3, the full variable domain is DGGITQSPKYLFRKEGQNVTLSCEQNLNHDAMYWYRQDPGQGLRLIYYSQIVNDFQKGDIAEGYSVSREKKESFPLTVTSAQKNPTAFYLCASSTSLAGAGNEQFFGPGTRLTVL.

The CDR3 reads CASSRTGDYGYTF. In DNA form, the CDR3 reads TGTGCCAGTAGCCGAACAGGGGACTATGGCTACACCTTC. The chain combines TRBV19 with TRBJ1-2; 7 nucleotides agree with TRBD1. The germline gives CDR1 LNHDA, CDR2 SQIVND (reference sequence). J gave up 3 bases and V 6 bases, and 4 bases lay outside the gene matches. The CDR3 contains 13 residues. Drawing the rest from reference TRBV19 and TRBJ1-2, the complete variable domain is DGGITQSPKYLFRKEGQNVTLSCEQNLNHDAMYWYRQDPGQGLRLIYYSQIVNDFQKGDIAEGYSVSREKKESFPLTVTSAQKNPTAFYLCASSRTGDYGYTFGSGTRLTVV.

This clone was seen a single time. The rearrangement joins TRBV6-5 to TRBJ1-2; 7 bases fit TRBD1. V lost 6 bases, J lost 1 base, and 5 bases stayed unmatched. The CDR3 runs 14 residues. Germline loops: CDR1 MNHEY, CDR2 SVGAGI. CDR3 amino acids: CASRRQGFNYGYTF. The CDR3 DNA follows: TGTGCCAGCAGGCGACAGGGCTTTAACTATGGCTACACCTTC.

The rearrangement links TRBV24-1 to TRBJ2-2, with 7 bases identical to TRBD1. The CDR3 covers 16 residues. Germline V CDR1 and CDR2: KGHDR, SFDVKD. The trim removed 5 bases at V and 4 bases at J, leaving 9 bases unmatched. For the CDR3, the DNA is TGTGCCACCAGTGGGACAGGTGGTGTAGGCACCGGGGAGCTGTTTTTT. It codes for CATSGTGGVGTGELFF.

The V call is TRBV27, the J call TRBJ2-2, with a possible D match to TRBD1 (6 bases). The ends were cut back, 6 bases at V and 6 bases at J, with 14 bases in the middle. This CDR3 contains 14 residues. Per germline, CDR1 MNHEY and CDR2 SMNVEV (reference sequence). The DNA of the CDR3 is TGTGCCAGCAGAAAACCCGAGGGGGCCGGGGAGCTGTTTTTT. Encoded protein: CASRKPEGAGELFF.

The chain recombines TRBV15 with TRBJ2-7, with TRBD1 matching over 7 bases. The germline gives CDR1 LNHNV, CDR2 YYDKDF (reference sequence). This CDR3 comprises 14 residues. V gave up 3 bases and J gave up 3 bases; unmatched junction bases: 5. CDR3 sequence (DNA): TGTGCCACCAGCAGTAGAGGGGGCGGCTACGAGCAGTACTTC. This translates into CATSSRGGGYEQYF.

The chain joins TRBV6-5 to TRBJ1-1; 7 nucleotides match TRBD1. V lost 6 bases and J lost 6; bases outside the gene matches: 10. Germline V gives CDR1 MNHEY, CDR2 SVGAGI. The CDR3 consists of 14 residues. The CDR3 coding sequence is TGTGCCAGCAGCCGGAGACAGGGTATCCCTGAAGCTTTCTTT. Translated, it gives CASSRRQGIPEAFF.

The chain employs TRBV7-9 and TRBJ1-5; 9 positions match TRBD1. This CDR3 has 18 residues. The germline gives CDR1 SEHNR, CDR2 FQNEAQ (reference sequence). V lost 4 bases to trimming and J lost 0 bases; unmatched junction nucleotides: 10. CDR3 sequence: CASSYFGGTGYSNQPQHF. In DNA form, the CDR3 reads TGTGCCAGCAGCTATTTCGGGGGGACAGGGTATAGCAATCAGCCCCAGCATTTT.

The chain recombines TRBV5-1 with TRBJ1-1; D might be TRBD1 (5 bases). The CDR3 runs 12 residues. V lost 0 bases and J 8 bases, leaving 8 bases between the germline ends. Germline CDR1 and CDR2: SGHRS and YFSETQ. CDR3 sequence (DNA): TGCGCCAGCAGCTTGGTGGGGCAGGAAGCTTTCTTT. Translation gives CASSLVGQEAFF.

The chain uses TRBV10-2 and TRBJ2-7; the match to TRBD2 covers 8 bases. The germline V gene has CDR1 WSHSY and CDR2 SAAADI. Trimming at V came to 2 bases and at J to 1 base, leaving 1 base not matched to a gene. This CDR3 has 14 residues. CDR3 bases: TGCGCCAGCAGTGAGACTAGCGGTTCCTACGAGCAGTACTTC. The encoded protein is CASSETSGSYEQYF.

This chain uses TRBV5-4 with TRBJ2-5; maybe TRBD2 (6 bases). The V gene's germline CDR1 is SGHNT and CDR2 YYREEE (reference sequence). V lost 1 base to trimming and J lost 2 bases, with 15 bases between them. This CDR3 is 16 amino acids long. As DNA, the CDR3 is TGTGCCAGCAGCTTGTCTCCTAGCGTAAATCAAGAGACCCAGTACTTC. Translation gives CASSLSPSVNQETQYF.

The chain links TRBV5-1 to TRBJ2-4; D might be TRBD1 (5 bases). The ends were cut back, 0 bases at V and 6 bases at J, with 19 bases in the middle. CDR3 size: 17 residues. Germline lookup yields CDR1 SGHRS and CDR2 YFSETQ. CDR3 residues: CASSLESRLQGPNIQYF. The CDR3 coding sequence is TGCGCCAGCAGCTTGGAATCCCGCCTCCAGGGCCCAAACATTCAGTACTTC.

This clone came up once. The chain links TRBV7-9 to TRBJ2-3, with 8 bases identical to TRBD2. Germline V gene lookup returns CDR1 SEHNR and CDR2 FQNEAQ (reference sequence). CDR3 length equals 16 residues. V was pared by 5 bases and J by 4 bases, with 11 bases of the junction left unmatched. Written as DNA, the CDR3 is TGTGCCAGCAGCAAAATAGCGGGAATCTCACCAGATACGCAGTATTTT. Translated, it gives CASSKIAGISPDTQYF.

The CDR3, as DNA: TGTGCCAGCAGCGTACAGGGTTATGGCTACACCTTC. Its protein product is CASSVQGYGYTF. This sequence joins TRBV9 and TRBJ1-2, with a tentative D call TRBD1 (5 bases). This CDR3 spans 12 amino acids. Germline-derived CDR1 and CDR2 are SGDLS and YYNGEE. The V and J ends lost 1 base and 5 bases respectively, with 6 bases between them.

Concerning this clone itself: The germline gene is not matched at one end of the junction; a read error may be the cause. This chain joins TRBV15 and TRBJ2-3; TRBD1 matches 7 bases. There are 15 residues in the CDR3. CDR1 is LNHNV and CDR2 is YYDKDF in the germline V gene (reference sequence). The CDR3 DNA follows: TGTGCCACCAGCGGAGACGGACAGGGCACAGATACGCAGTATTTT. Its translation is CATSGDGQGTDTQYF.

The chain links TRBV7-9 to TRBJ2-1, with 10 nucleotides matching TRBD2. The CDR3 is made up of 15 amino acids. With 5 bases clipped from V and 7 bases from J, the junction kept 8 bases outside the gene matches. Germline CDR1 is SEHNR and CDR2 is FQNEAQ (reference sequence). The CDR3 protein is CASSTQAGGKNEQFF. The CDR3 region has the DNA TGTGCCAGCAGCACGCAAGCGGGAGGGAAGAATGAGCAGTTCTTC.

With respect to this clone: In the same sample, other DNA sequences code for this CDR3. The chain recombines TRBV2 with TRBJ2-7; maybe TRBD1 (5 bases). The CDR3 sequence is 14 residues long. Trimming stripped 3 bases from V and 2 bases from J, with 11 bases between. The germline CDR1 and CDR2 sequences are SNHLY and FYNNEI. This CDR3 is CASSDQGGTYEQYF. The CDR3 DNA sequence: TGTGCCAGCAGTGATCAGGGTGGTACCTACGAGCAGTACTTC.

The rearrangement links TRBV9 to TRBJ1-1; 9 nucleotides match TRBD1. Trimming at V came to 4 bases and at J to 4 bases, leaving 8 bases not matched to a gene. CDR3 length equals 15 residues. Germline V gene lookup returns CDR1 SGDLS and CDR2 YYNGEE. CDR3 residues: CASSIRSQGATEAFF. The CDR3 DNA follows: TGTGCCAGCAGCATCCGATCACAGGGGGCCACTGAAGCTTTCTTT.

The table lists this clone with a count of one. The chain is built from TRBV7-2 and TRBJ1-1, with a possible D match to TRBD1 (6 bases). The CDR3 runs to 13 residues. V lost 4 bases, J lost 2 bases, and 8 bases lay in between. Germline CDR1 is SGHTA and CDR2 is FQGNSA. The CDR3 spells CASSSDRNTEAFF. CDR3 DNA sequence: TGTGCCAGCAGCTCGGACAGAAACACTGAAGCTTTCTTT.

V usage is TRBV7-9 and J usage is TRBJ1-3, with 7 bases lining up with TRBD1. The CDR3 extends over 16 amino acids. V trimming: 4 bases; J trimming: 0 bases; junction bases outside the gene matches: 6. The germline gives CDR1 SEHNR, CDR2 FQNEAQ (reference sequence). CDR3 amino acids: CASSSTGTVSGNTIYF. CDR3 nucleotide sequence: TGTGCCAGCAGCTCAACGGGGACAGTCTCTGGAAACACCATATATTTT.

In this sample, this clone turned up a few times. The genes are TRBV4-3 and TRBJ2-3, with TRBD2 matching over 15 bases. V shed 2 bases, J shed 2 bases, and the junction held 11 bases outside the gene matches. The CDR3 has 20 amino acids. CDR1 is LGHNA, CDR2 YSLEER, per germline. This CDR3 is CASSQHPPGLAGGYTDTQYF. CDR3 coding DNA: TGCGCCAGCAGCCAACACCCCCCGGGACTAGCGGGGGGTTACACAGATACGCAGTATTTT.

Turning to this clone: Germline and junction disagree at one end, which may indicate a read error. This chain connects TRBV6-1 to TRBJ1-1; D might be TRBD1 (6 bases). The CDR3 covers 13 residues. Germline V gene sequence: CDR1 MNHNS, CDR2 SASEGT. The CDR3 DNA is TGTGCCAGCAGGGAAGGGGGGGGTACTGAAGCTTTCTTT. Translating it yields CASREGGGTEAFF.